These T cell receptor beta chains were read from a single sample in a study of shared clonotypes between healthy human individuals. TCRdb keeps only in-frame clones here, not all; method: immunoSEQ multiplex PCR. The sample carries about 2.4 million clones, approximately 93% recorded once. Sequenced: naive CD4+ T cells from PBMCs. Receptor source: a man between 18 and 29 years old in good health. Some clones in this sample may be carry-over from other donors' samples. Each CDR3 is given with its conserved first and last residue. A D gene is named only where the DNA matches it firmly. Some rows have no size entry. The others give once, few or many, or a class for an expanded clone.

d_gene	j_gene	v_gene	abundance	CDR3aa	CDR3nt
TRBD2	TRBJ2-1	TRBV28	NA	CASKAGGRLYEQFF	TGTGCCAGCAAAGCGGGGGGCCGTCTGTATGAGCAGTTCTTC
TRBD2	TRBJ2-1	TRBV18	NA	CASSPGLAGTSSYNEQFF	TGTGCCAGCTCACCCGGACTAGCGGGAACAAGCTCCTACAATGAGCAGTTCTTC
TRBD1	TRBJ2-7	TRBV12-5	once	CASAGQGHAEQYF	TGTGCTAGTGCGGGACAGGGGCATGCCGAGCAGTACTTC
TRBD2	TRBJ2-7	TRBV7-2	NA	CASSLAGLAAPYEQYF	TGTGCCAGCAGCTTAGCGGGACTAGCGGCCCCCTACGAGCAGTACTTC
NA	TRBJ1-2	TRBV2	NA	CASSESGGFGYTF	TGTGCCAGCAGTGAGTCGGGGGGGTTTGGCTACACCTTC
TRBD2	TRBJ2-1	TRBV11-3	NA	CASSNRGSGGEQFF	TGTGCCAGCAGCAACCGGGGTAGCGGGGGAGAGCAGTTCTTC
NA	TRBJ2-5	TRBV5-1	NA	CASSLADEGQETQYF	TGCGCCAGCAGCTTGGCGGATGAAGGCCAAGAGACCCAGTACTTC
NA	TRBJ2-1	TRBV7-9	NA	CASSLWQGSSYNEQFF	TGTGCCAGCAGCTTATGGCAGGGAAGCTCCTACAATGAGCAGTTCTTC
TRBD1	TRBJ2-5	TRBV7-2	once	CASSLDREETQYF	TGTGCCAGCAGCCTTGACAGGGAGGAGACCCAGTACTTC
NA	TRBJ2-7	TRBV5-1	NA	CASSLAVFDEQYF	TGCGCCAGCAGCTTGGCCGTATTTGACGAGCAGTACTTC
TRBD2	TRBJ2-7	TRBV7-8	NA	CASSLVVPSGGSYEQYF	TGTGCCAGCAGCTTAGTGGTTCCTAGCGGGGGATCCTACGAGCAGTACTTC
NA	TRBJ2-1	TRBV5-8	NA	CASRLTSEQFF	TGTGCCAGCAGACTTACTAGCGAGCAGTTCTTC
NA	TRBJ2-3	TRBV2	NA	CASGPITDTQYF	TGTGCCAGCGGCCCTATCACAGATACGCAGTATTTT
NA	TRBJ2-2	TRBV7-2	NA	CASSSPPSVTGELFF	TGTGCCAGCAGCTCACCGCCGTCCGTCACCGGGGAGCTGTTTTTT
NA	TRBJ2-1	TRBV18	once	CASSPSLASQNEQFF	TGTGCCAGCTCACCGTCGCTAGCAAGTCAGAATGAGCAGTTCTTC
NA	TRBJ1-1	TRBV4-1	NA	CASSQPLVTENTEAFF	TGCGCCAGCAGCCAACCCCTAGTGACAGAAAACACTGAAGCTTTCTTT
TRBD1	TRBJ2-1	TRBV2	NA	CASHATGAFYNEQFF	TGTGCCAGCCACGCTACAGGGGCCTTTTACAATGAGCAGTTCTTC
NA	TRBJ2-3	TRBV12-5	NA	CASAPGRGREFTDTQYF	TGTGCTAGTGCCCCTGGGAGAGGGCGGGAATTCACAGATACGCAGTATTTT
NA	TRBJ2-7	TRBV14	NA	CASSQVRGSSYEQYF	TGTGCCAGCAGCCAAGTGAGGGGGTCGTCCTACGAGCAGTACTTC
TRBD2	TRBJ2-7	TRBV29-1	NA	CSALADEQYF	TGCAGCGCCCTAGCGGACGAGCAGTACTTC
TRBD1	TRBJ2-6	TRBV6-4	NA	CANRQGGFSGANVLTF	TGTGCCAACCGACAGGGTGGTTTCTCTGGGGCCAACGTCCTGACTTTC
NA	TRBJ2-7	TRBV7-9	NA	CASESETHTSYEQYF	TGTGCCAGCGAGAGCGAGACACATACCTCCTACGAGCAGTACTTC
TRBD1	TRBJ1-4	TRBV6-5	NA	CASSPGQGRPEKLFF	TGTGCCAGCAGCCCTGGACAGGGGAGGCCTGAAAAACTGTTTTTT
NA	TRBJ1-3	TRBV30	once	CAWSPLLLSGNTIYF	TGTGCCTGGAGTCCTTTGCTACTCTCTGGAAACACCATATATTTT
NA	TRBJ2-3	TRBV14	few	CASSQDRTGTQYF	TGTGCCAGCAGCCAAGATCGTACGGGTACGCAGTATTTT
TRBD2	TRBJ2-5	TRBV11-2	NA	CASSLVTGLSGRGETQYF	TGTGCCAGCAGCTTAGTTACGGGCCTTAGCGGGAGAGGAGAGACCCAGTACTTC
NA	TRBJ2-7	TRBV28	NA	CASSLFSGEQYF	TGTGCCAGCAGTTTATTTTCGGGCGAGCAGTACTTC
NA	TRBJ2-5	TRBV7-7	NA	CASSPPGPGTQYF	TGTGCCAGCAGCCCCCCTGGGCCCGGAACCCAGTACTTC
NA	TRBJ1-3	TRBV2	NA	CASRRQSSGNTIYF	TGTGCCAGCAGGCGACAGTCCTCTGGAAACACCATATATTTT
NA	TRBJ1-1	TRBV28	NA	CASIKLRSLFWNTEAFF	TGTGCCAGCATAAAGTTGAGGTCTCTCTTCTGGAACACTGAAGCTTTCTTT
TRBD1	TRBJ1-6	TRBV5-4	NA	CASHGTGDSPLHF	TGTGCCAGCCACGGGACAGGGGATTCACCCCTCCACTTT
TRBD1	TRBJ1-6	TRBV28	NA	CASQGTGLSPLHF	TGTGCCAGCCAGGGGACAGGGCTCTCACCCCTCCACTTT
TRBD2	TRBJ2-7	TRBV5-4	NA	CASSLAGGPTYEQYF	TGTGCCAGCAGCTTGGCGGGGGGTCCCACCTACGAGCAGTACTTC
TRBD1	TRBJ2-7	TRBV10-3	NA	CAINTEQGASEYF	TGTGCCATCAACACCGAGCAGGGGGCTTCAGAGTACTTC
NA	TRBJ2-7	TRBV5-1	NA	CASSLDRDLWEQYF	TGCGCCAGCAGCTTGGACAGGGATCTGTGGGAGCAGTACTTC
TRBD2	TRBJ2-5	TRBV11-2	few	CASSSVAGLAGETQYF	TGTGCCAGCAGCTCGGTAGCGGGCTTGGCGGGGGAGACCCAGTACTTC
TRBD1	TRBJ2-7	TRBV5-1	NA	CASSPGQGLDAQYF	TGCGCCAGCAGCCCGGGACAGGGGTTGGATGCGCAGTACTTC
NA	TRBJ1-1	TRBV25-1	NA	CASSGARAGTEAFF	TGTGCCAGCAGCGGGGCCAGGGCAGGGACTGAAGCTTTCTTT
NA	TRBJ2-7	TRBV5-5	NA	CASTNGPTEVYEQYF	TGTGCCAGCACCAATGGACCGACGGAGGTTTACGAGCAGTACTTC
NA	TRBJ2-5	TRBV5-4	NA	CASSLGFAETQYF	TGTGCCAGCAGCCTAGGGTTCGCGGAGACCCAGTACTTC
TRBD1	TRBJ2-7	TRBV25-1	NA	CASSPPAGTAYSYEQYF	TGTGCCAGCAGTCCTCCCGCCGGGACAGCTTACTCCTACGAGCAGTACTTC
TRBD1	TRBJ2-5	TRBV7-2	NA	CASSLNRGQETQYF	TGTGCCAGCAGCCTTAACAGGGGACAAGAGACCCAGTACTTC
TRBD2	TRBJ2-2	TRBV28	NA	CASSFIGLAGTGELFF	TGTGCCAGCAGTTTTATAGGACTAGCTGGGACCGGGGAGCTGTTTTTT
NA	TRBJ2-1	TRBV6-5	NA	CASSYRSFNEQFF	TGTGCCAGCAGTTACAGGTCCTTCAATGAGCAGTTCTTC
NA	TRBJ2-1	TRBV25-1	NA	CASSEFSPVNEQFF	TGTGCCAGCAGTGAATTTAGCCCCGTCAATGAGCAGTTCTTC
NA	TRBJ2-7	TRBV27	NA	CASSLFSLPGRSSYEQYF	TGTGCCAGCAGTTTATTTAGTCTTCCAGGGAGGAGCTCCTACGAGCAGTACTTC
NA	TRBJ1-1	TRBV28	NA	CASRTGGAVPNTEAFF	TGTGCCAGCAGGACTGGGGGGGCAGTTCCGAACACTGAAGCTTTCTTT
TRBD2	TRBJ2-3	TRBV7-6	NA	CASSLSPGTSGRTDTQYF	TGTGCCAGCAGCCTCTCTCCCGGGACTAGCGGACGCACAGATACGCAGTATTTT
TRBD2	TRBJ2-3	TRBV9	NA	CASSAPTSGSTDTQYF	TGTGCCAGCAGCGCCCCGACTAGCGGGAGCACAGATACGCAGTATTTT
NA	TRBJ1-4	TRBV23-1	once	CASSQSWTDPNEKLFF	TGCGCCAGCAGTCAATCATGGACAGACCCTAATGAAAAACTGTTTTTT
NA	TRBJ1-3	TRBV29-1	NA	CSVTGHLGNTIYF	TGCAGCGTAACCGGACACCTTGGAAACACCATATATTTT
NA	TRBJ1-5	TRBV6-1	NA	CASSEALGSQHF	TGTGCCAGCAGTGAAGCTCTCGGTTCCCAGCATTTT
NA	TRBJ2-6	TRBV30	NA	CAWDLTSGANVLTF	TGTGCCTGGGACTTAACCTCTGGGGCCAACGTCCTGACTTTC